A single sample gave rise to the 28 T cell receptor beta chains below, sequenced in a study of cytomegalovirus exposure and HLA in healthy donors. PCR amplification relied on 60 Vbeta primers (plus 13 Jbeta primers). Clones were read by immunoSEQ multiplex PCR, and TCRdb kept only the in-frame ones, dropping some. Of about 110,000 clones in the sample, roughly two thirds were seen once. Sequencing was carried out using PBMCs. These receptors all stem from a woman in her twenties or thirties in good health and CMV-seronegative.

V is TRBV28 and J is TRBJ2-1; a weak D match, TRBD2 (5 bases). Deletions cut 3 bases from V and 5 bases from J, with 8 bases between. The CDR3 length is 13 residues. Germline V lookup: CDR1 MDHEN, CDR2 SYDVKM. For the CDR3, the DNA is TGTGCCAGCAGTTTTGGACTTAACAATGAGCAGTTCTTC. It translates to CASSFGLNNEQFF.

The chain links TRBV5-1 to TRBJ1-1, with no clear D. Trimming left V 5 bases short and J 2 bases short, with 7 bases between. Germline CDR1 and CDR2: SGHRS and YFSETQ. The CDR3 consists of 12 residues. The CDR3 DNA follows: TGCGCCAGCAGAACGGGAAACACTGAAGCTTTCTTT. Translated: CASRTGNTEAFF.

The chain combines TRBV5-6 with TRBJ2-7; a weak D match, TRBD2 (5 bases). This CDR3 has 13 amino acids. V shed 5 bases and J shed 7 bases, with 16 bases lying between them. The germline V gene has CDR1 SGHDT and CDR2 YYEEEE. The CDR3 DNA reads TGTGCCAGCAGTTACGAGCGGTCCGGGGAGCAGTACTTC. Translation: CASSYERSGEQYF.

The rearrangement links TRBV5-8 to TRBJ2-3, with TRBD2 identical over 8 bases. J gave up 1 base and V 4 bases, and 11 bases lay outside the gene matches. The CDR3 covers 17 residues. Germline V gene data show CDR1 as SGHTS and CDR2 as YDEGEE. The CDR3 bases are TGTGCCAGCAGCCCCCAGCGGGAGAGTTATGGCACAGATACGCAGTATTTT. The encoded protein is CASSPQRESYGTDTQYF.

In its sample, this clone was seen a few times. This rearrangement joins TRBV5-3 to TRBJ2-4, with 8 bases identical to TRBD2. TRBV5-3 is labeled an ORF, and its function is uncertain. The CDR3 sequence is 19 residues long. Trimming at V came to 0 bases and at J to 1 base, leaving 12 bases not matched to a gene. The CDR3 protein is CARSLAPSGREEAKNIQYF. The CDR3 DNA is TGTGCCAGAAGCTTGGCGCCTAGCGGGCGAGAGGAGGCCAAAAACATTCAGTACTTC.

V is TRBV28 and J is TRBJ1-2; D gene uncertain. The CDR3 spans 11 residues. Germline V gene sequence: CDR1 MDHEN, CDR2 SYDVKM. Trimming stripped 8 bases from V and 2 bases from J, with 6 bases between. CDR3 in DNA: TGTGCCAGCGGGAGAAACTATGGCTACACCTTC. Its translation: CASGRNYGYTF.

This clone was counted only a few times. The gene calls are TRBV4-3 and TRBJ1-1, with D tentatively TRBD1 (6 bases). The CDR3 extends over 16 amino acids. Germline V gene sequence: CDR1 LGHNA, CDR2 YSLEER. With 0 bases removed from V and 5 bases from J, the gap between germline ends came to 16 bases. CDR3 in DNA: TGCGCCAGCAGCCAAGATAAGAAGACAGGACGAACTGAAGCTTTCTTT. Translated, it gives CASSQDKKTGRTEAFF.

The chain employs TRBV4-3 and TRBJ2-4, with D unresolved. This CDR3 comprises 14 residues. From germline, CDR1 is LGHNA and CDR2 YSLEER. The V and J ends lost 1 base and 2 bases respectively, with 6 bases between them. The CDR3 DNA is TGCGCCAGCAGCCAAGGTCCGTCCAAAAACATTCAGTACTTC. Its protein product is CASSQGPSKNIQYF.

The genes are TRBV4-1 and TRBJ1-5; D may be TRBD1 (5 bases). The V gene's germline CDR1 is MGHRA and CDR2 YSYEKL. This CDR3 comprises 13 residues. The V end was cut by 1 base, the J end by 6 bases, with 7 bases between. CDR3: CASSQGGGQPQHF. The CDR3 DNA reads TGCGCCAGCAGCCAAGGCGGGGGTCAGCCCCAGCATTTT.

This clone occurred a few times. V is TRBV10-3 and J is TRBJ2-3; 9 bases match TRBD2. The CDR3 extends over 14 amino acids. Germline V gene lookup returns CDR1 ENHRY and CDR2 SYGVKD. V gave up 6 bases and J gave up 3 bases; unmatched junction bases: 4. The CDR3 sequence is CAIRLAGLTDTQYF. In DNA form, the CDR3 reads TGTGCCATCAGGCTAGCGGGATTAACAGATACGCAGTATTTT.

The chain combines TRBV13 with TRBJ2-5, with TRBD1 identical over 7 bases. From germline, CDR1 is PRHDT and CDR2 FYEKMQ (reference sequence). Trimming cost V 5 bases and J 5 bases; bases outside gene matches: 11. CDR3 length equals 15 residues. CDR3 in amino acids: CASSHGRQGAETQYF. The CDR3 nucleotides read TGTGCCAGCAGCCACGGGCGACAGGGCGCCGAGACCCAGTACTTC.

This chain links TRBV27 with TRBJ2-3; tentatively, D is TRBD1 (5 bases). Germline V CDR1 and CDR2: MNHEY, SMNVEV (reference sequence). The CDR3 totals 12 residues. The ends were cut back, 3 bases at V and 6 bases at J, with 7 bases in the middle. The CDR3 region has the DNA TGTGCCAGCAGTTTCCAGGGCGATACGCAGTATTTT. The encoded protein is CASSFQGDTQYF.

CDR3 in DNA: TGTGCCAGCAGTTTGGCGGCTAGCGGGCGGGAGACCCAGTACTTC. As protein: CASSLAASGRETQYF. The chain is built from TRBV28 and TRBJ2-5; 8 nucleotides agree with TRBD2. The CDR3 has 15 residues. V shed 3 bases, J shed 5 bases, and the junction held 8 bases outside the gene matches. CDR1 and CDR2 from the germline V gene are MDHEN and SYDVKM. Full variable domain (remainder filled in from reference TRBV28 and TRBJ2-5): DVKVTQSSRYLVKRTGEKVFLECVQDMDHENMFWYRQDPGLGLRLIYFSYDVKMKEKGDIPEGYSVSREKKERFSLILESASTNQTSMYLCASSLAASGRETQYFGPGTRLLVL.

Comment on this clone: It is unclear where the CDR3 begins or ends on the DNA, so no DNA is shown, and the CDR3 is as TCRdb lists it. This sequence joins TRBV18 and TRBJ2-5; TRBD1 was called by the table and not checked on the DNA. Germline V gene lookup returns CDR1 KGHSH and CDR2 LQKENI. 13 amino acids form the CDR3, both terminal residues included. Here the CDR3 reads CASSPGFLWTQYF.

The count of this clone is one. V and J are TRBV25-1 and TRBJ1-5; tentatively, D is TRBD1 (6 bases). CDR3 length: 14 residues. Trimming took 6 bases from V and 3 from J, leaving 12 bases between them. Germline CDR1 is MGHDK and CDR2 is SYGVNS. The CDR3 spells CASSQTGSNQPQHF. The DNA of the CDR3 is TGTGCCAGCAGCCAAACAGGGTCCAATCAGCCCCAGCATTTT.

The rearrangement joins TRBV10-2 to TRBJ1-4; 7 bases are a match to TRBD1. V was clipped by 3 bases and J by 6 bases; unmatched bases: 4. CDR1 is WSHSY, CDR2 SAAADI, per germline. The length of the CDR3 is 14 residues. The CDR3 region has the DNA TGCGCCAGCAGTGAACAGGGGCCCTATGAAAAACTGTTTTTT. Translating gives CASSEQGPYEKLFF.

This clone was detected only a few times. Distinct nucleotide sequences in the sample also encode this CDR3. The V call is TRBV14, the J call TRBJ1-1; weak D call: TRBD1 (6 bases). The CDR3 spans 13 residues. Trimming shortened V by 2 bases and J by 8 bases, and 12 bases separated the two germline ends. Germline V gene data show CDR1 as SGHDN and CDR2 as FVKESK. CDR3 DNA: TGTGCCAGCAGCCAAATCTTACAGGGCGAAGCTTTCTTT. Amino acids: CASSQILQGEAFF.

The V and J genes are TRBV19 and TRBJ2-1; 12 nucleotides line up with TRBD2. V gave up 6 bases and J gave up 0 bases; unmatched junction bases: 6. This CDR3 is built from 17 residues. Germline V gene sequence: CDR1 LNHDA, CDR2 SQIVND (reference sequence). The chain's CDR3 is CASSTSGRPISYNEQFF. CDR3 DNA: TGTGCCAGTAGCACTAGCGGGAGGCCGATCTCCTACAATGAGCAGTTCTTC.

This clone was counted between two and nine times. The chain links TRBV6-1 to TRBJ1-1, with D unclear. V dropped 5 bases and J dropped 5 bases, with 15 bases sitting between them. The CDR3 sequence is 14 residues long. Germline V CDR1 and CDR2: MNHNS, SASEGT. The CDR3 DNA reads as TGTGCCAGCAGTAAAGGGAGTGGTGTTACTGAAGCTTTCTTT. Protein product: CASSKGSGVTEAFF.

The chain employs TRBV9 and TRBJ1-1, with D maybe TRBD1 (6 bases). Germline values: CDR1 SGDLS, CDR2 YYNGEE. The CDR3 contains 13 residues. With 0 bases removed from V and 11 bases from J, the gap between germline ends came to 14 bases. This CDR3 is CASSVAQGMKAFF. CDR3 coding DNA: TGTGCCAGCAGCGTAGCGCAGGGGATGAAGGCTTTCTTT.

This chain connects TRBV6-4 to TRBJ1-1; 9 bases map to TRBD1. The V gene end was trimmed by 6 bases and the J gene end by 11 bases; junction bases not matched to a gene: 10. The germline V gene encodes CDR1 MRHNA and CDR2 SNTAGT. This CDR3 spans 13 amino acids. This chain's CDR3 is CASRPTGGAWAFF. Here the CDR3 DNA reads TGTGCCAGCAGACCCACAGGGGGCGCGTGGGCTTTCTTT.

This clone occurred a few times. Here the CDR3 reads CASTTSGPLYEQYF. The CDR3 bases are TGTGCCAGCACCACCTCAGGGCCTCTATACGAGCAGTACTTC. The gene calls are TRBV28 and TRBJ2-7; weak D call: TRBD1 (5 bases). CDR1 is MDHEN and CDR2 is SYDVKM in the germline V gene. CDR3 size: 14 residues. V was clipped by 7 bases and J by 4 bases, with 17 bases between them.

This clone was seen more than once but under ten times. The rearrangement uses TRBV30 and TRBJ1-1; a possible D gene is TRBD1 (5 bases). V lost 0 bases, J lost 4 bases, and 12 bases lay in between. Germline V gene lookup returns CDR1 GTSNPN and CDR2 SVGIG (reference sequence). This CDR3 is built from 14 residues. The CDR3 nucleotides are TGTGCCTGGAGTGTACATGGGGCCATCACTGAAGCTTTCTTT. As protein: CAWSVHGAITEAFF.

J is TRBJ2-3 and V is TRBV4-3; 8 nucleotides match TRBD2. The length of the CDR3 is 17 residues. Germline V gene lookup returns CDR1 LGHNA and CDR2 YSLEER. Trimming took 4 bases from V and 3 from J; bases not matched to a gene: 12. The CDR3 nucleotides are TGCGCCAGCAGCCGTGAAATTAGCGGGAAAGGTACAGATACGCAGTATTTT. Its protein is CASSREISGKGTDTQYF.

The CDR3 bases are TGTGCCGGCCGCGGGACTAGTCACAATGAGCAGTTCTTC. Translated: CAGRGTSHNEQFF. The chain carries TRBV30 and TRBJ2-1; TRBD2 matches at 8 bases. Germline CDR1 and CDR2: GTSNPN and SVGIG (reference sequence). Trimming removed 8 bases from V and 5 bases from J; junction bases left unmatched: 8. The CDR3 has 13 amino acids.

The chain uses TRBV5-4 and TRBJ1-3; D is possibly TRBD1 (5 bases). The germline gives CDR1 SGHNT, CDR2 YYREEE (reference sequence). The CDR3 is made up of 16 amino acids. V was shortened by 2 bases and J by 3 bases, with 15 bases between the two germline ends. For the CDR3, the DNA is TGTGCCAGCAGCTTCTTTGACAGAGCCGATGGAAACACCATATATTTT. Amino acid sequence: CASSFFDRADGNTIYF.

The chain joins TRBV7-9 to TRBJ2-1, with a tentative D call TRBD2 (5 bases). Deletions cut 6 bases from V and 1 base from J, with 22 bases between. CDR1 and CDR2 (germline): SEHNR, FQNEAQ (reference sequence). The CDR3 sequence is 18 residues long. CDR3 sequence (DNA): TGTGCCAGCAGAAAAGCTGGCGGCTCCACGGGGTCCTACAATGAGCAGTTCTTC. As protein: CASRKAGGSTGSYNEQFF.

V is TRBV4-1 and J is TRBJ2-7; TRBD1 agrees at 8 bases. The V gene's germline CDR1 is MGHRA and CDR2 YSYEKL. J lost 3 bases, V lost 4 bases, and 5 bases had no gene match. The length of the CDR3 is 14 residues. CDR3 region: CASSRSGQGYEQYF. The CDR3 DNA reads as TGCGCCAGCAGCCGATCCGGACAGGGCTACGAGCAGTACTTC.